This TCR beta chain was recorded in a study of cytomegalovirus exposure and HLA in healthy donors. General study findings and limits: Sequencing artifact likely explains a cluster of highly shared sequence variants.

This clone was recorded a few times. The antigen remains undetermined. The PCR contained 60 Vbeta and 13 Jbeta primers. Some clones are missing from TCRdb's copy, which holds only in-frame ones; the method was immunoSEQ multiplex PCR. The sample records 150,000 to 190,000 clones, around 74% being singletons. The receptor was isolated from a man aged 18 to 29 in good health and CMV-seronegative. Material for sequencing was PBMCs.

In DNA, the CDR3 is TGTGCCAGCAGTTTACTATCCAGAGGGGAAAAACTGTTTTTT. Protein: CASSLLSRGEKLFF. J is TRBJ1-4 and V is TRBV6-1; D uncertain. The germline gives CDR1 MNHNS, CDR2 SASEGT. Trimming took 5 bases from V and 8 from J, leaving 15 bases between them. CDR3 size: 14 residues.